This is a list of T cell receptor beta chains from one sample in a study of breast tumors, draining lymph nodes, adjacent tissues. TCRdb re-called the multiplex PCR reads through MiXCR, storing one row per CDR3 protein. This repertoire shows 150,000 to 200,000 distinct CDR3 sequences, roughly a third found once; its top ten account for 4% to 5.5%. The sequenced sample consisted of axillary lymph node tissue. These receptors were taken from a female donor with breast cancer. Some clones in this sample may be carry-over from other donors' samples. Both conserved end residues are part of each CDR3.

CDR3: CASSPRDRVSPLHF
J: TRBJ1-6
V: TRBV7-8

CDR3: CAISESIRTGGSPLHF
J: TRBJ1-6
V: TRBV10-3

CDR3: CASSQGIRANYGYTF
J: TRBJ1-2
V: TRBV3-1

CDR3: CASSPGTGGTYEQYF
J: TRBJ2-7
V: TRBV4-1

CDR3: CASSTTSSSYGYTF
J: TRBJ1-2
V: TRBV18

CDR3: CASSPNRVLKNYGYTF
J: TRBJ1-2
V: TRBV5-6

CDR3: CASSSDRYGTGELFF
J: TRBJ2-2
V: TRBV5-8

CDR3: CASSAARGHGYTF
J: TRBJ1-2
V: TRBV5-1

CDR3: CASSPGQGNYGYTF
J: TRBJ1-2
V: TRBV11-2

CDR3: CSAYMSRLAGTWETQYF
J: TRBJ2-5
V: TRBV20-1

CDR3: CASSLGGANYGYTF
J: TRBJ1-2
V: TRBV5-4

CDR3: CASSPTYARHSEQYF
J: TRBJ2-7
V: TRBV13

CDR3: CASRRTGAIADTQYF
J: TRBJ2-3
V: TRBV7-2

CDR3: CSAIRDRPYEKLFF
J: TRBJ1-4
V: TRBV20-1

CDR3: CATRFGEGLYEQYF
J: TRBJ2-7
V: TRBV5-6

CDR3: CASSEISGGETQYF
J: TRBJ2-5
V: TRBV2

CDR3: CATSDLGADSEQFF
J: TRBJ2-1
V: TRBV24-1

CDR3: CATSRAGGITEAFF
J: TRBJ1-1
V: TRBV15

CDR3: CASSLGRGVEQYF
J: TRBJ2-7
V: TRBV7-8

CDR3: CASSLGWANYEQYF
J: TRBJ2-7
V: TRBV5-5

CDR3: CAWRAAGGPQHF
J: TRBJ1-5
V: TRBV30

CDR3: CASSQHGGGGSQETQYF
J: TRBJ2-5
V: TRBV3-1

CDR3: CASSVELAGVEQYF
J: TRBJ2-7
V: TRBV9

CDR3: CASRGRHSGETQYF
J: TRBJ2-5
V: TRBV27

CDR3: CASSGDRGSQPQHF
J: TRBJ1-5
V: TRBV6-1

CDR3: CASSTDQLGANVLTF
J: TRBJ2-6
V: TRBV7-9

CDR3: CASSITGTVYTDTQYF
J: TRBJ2-3
V: TRBV2

CDR3: CASSLSGQMSSPLHF
J: TRBJ1-6
V: TRBV7-2

CDR3: CASSAQVSYGYTF
J: TRBJ1-2
V: TRBV9

CDR3: CASSSTFSELFF
J: TRBJ2-2
V: TRBV12-3/TRBV12-4

CDR3: CASSLSTGTSGRINTGELFF
J: TRBJ2-2
V: TRBV12-3/TRBV12-4

CDR3: CASSLGQGQTNEKLFF
J: TRBJ1-4
V: TRBV3-1

CDR3: CASNTGGSYTF
J: TRBJ1-2
V: TRBV6-5

CDR3: CASHRGSFYICSGTKAGVPNEQFF
J: TRBJ2-1
V: TRBV10-1

CDR3: CASSLGRGGPNYGYTF
J: TRBJ1-2
V: TRBV7-8